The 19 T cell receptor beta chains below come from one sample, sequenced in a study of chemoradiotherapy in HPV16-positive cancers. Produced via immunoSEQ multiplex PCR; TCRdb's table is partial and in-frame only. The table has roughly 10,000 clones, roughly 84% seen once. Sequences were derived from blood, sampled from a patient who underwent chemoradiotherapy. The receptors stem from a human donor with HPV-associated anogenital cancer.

DNA for the CDR3: TGTGCCAGCAGCCCCGGGGGGCGGGGTGACGGGAACAATGAGCAGTTCTTC. Protein sequence: CASSPGGRGDGNNEQFF. The chain joins TRBV7-2 to TRBJ2-1; D possibly corresponds to TRBD2 (7 bases). V shed 5 bases and J shed 5 bases, with 22 bases lying between them. This CDR3 contains 17 residues. Germline V gives CDR1 SGHTA, CDR2 FQGNSA.

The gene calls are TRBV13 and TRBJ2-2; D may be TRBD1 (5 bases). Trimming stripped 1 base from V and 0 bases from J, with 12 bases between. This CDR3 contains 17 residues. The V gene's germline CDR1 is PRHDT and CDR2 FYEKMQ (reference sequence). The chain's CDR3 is CASSLVGVGANTGELFF. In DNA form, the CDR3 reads TGTGCCAGCAGCTTAGTAGGGGTTGGAGCGAACACCGGGGAGCTGTTTTTT.

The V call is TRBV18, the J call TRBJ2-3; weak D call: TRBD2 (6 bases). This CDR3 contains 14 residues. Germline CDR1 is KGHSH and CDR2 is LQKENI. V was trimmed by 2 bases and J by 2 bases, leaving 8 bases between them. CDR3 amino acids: CASSPWEDTDTQYF. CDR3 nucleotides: TGTGCCAGCTCACCATGGGAGGACACAGATACGCAGTATTTT.

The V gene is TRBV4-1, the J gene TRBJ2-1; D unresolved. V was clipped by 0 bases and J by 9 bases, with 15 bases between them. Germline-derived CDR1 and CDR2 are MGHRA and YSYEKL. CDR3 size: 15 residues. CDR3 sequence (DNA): TGCGCCAGCAGCCAAGATATGAAGGGTGTCCGTGAGCAGTTCTTC. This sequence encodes CASSQDMKGVREQFF.

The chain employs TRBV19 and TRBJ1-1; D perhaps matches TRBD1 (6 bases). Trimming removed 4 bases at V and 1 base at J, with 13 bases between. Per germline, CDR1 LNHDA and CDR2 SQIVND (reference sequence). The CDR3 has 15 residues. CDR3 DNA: TGTGCCAGTAGTACGACAGGAGAAGCGAACACTGAAGCTTTCTTT. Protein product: CASSTTGEANTEAFF.

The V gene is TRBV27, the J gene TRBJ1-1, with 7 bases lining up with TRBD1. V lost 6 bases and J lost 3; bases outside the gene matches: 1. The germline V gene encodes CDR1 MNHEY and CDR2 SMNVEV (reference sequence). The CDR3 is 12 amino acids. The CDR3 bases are TGTGCCAGCAGAACAGGGGACACTGAAGCTTTCTTT. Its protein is CASRTGDTEAFF.

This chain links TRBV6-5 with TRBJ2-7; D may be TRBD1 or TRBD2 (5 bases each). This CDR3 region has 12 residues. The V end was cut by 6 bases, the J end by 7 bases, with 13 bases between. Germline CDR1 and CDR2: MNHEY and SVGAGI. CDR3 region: CASRRGDGEQYF. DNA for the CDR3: TGTGCCAGCAGGAGAGGGGACGGTGAGCAGTACTTC.

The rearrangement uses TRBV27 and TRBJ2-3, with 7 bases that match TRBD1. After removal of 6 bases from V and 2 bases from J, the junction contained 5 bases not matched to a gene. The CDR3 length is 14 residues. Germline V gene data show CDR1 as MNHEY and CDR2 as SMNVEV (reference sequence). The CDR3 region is CASRNRGTTDTQYF. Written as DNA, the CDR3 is TGTGCCAGCAGAAACAGGGGTACCACAGATACGCAGTATTTT.

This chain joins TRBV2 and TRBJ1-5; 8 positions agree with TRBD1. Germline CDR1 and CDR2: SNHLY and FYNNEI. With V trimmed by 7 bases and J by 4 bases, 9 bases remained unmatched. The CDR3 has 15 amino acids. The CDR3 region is CASTKDRVPNQPQHF. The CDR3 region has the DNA TGTGCCAGCACCAAGGACAGGGTCCCTAATCAGCCCCAGCATTTT.

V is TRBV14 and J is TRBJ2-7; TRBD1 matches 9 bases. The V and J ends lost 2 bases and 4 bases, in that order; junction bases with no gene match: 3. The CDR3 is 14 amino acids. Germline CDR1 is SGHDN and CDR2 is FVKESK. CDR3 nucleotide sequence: TGTGCCAGCAGCCAACGACAGGGGGTTTACGAGCAGTACTTC. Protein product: CASSQRQGVYEQYF.

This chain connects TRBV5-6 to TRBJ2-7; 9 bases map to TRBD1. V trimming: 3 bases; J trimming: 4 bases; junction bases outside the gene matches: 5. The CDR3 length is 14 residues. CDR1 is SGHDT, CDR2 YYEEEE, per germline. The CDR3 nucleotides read TGTGCCAGCAGCTCCGGGACAGGGACGTACGAGCAGTACTTC. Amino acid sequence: CASSSGTGTYEQYF.

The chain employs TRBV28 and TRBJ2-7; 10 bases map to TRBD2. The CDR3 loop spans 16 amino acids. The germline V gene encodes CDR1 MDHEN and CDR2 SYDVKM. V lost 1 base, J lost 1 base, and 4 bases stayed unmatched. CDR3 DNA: TGTGCCAGCAGTTTATACGGGACTAGCGTTTCCTACGAGCAGTACTTC. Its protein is CASSLYGTSVSYEQYF.

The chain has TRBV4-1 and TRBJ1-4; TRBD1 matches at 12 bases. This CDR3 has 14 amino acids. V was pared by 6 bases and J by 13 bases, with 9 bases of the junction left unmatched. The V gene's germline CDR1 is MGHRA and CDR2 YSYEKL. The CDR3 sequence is CASSRDRGPFVLFF. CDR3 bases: TGCGCCAGCAGTCGGGACAGGGGGCCTTTCGTACTGTTTTTT.

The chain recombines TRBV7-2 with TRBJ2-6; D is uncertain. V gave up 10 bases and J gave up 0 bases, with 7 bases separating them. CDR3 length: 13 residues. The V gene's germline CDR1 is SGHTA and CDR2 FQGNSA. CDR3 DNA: TGTGCCACCCTTTTCTCTGGGGCCAACGTCCTGACTTTC. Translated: CATLFSGANVLTF.

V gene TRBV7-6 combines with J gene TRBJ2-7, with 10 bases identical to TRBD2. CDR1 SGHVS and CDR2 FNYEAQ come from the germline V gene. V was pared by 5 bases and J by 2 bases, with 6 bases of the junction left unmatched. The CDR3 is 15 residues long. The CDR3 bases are TGTGCCAGCAGCGAGAGAGCGGGGGGGCCCTACGAGCAGTACTTC. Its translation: CASSERAGGPYEQYF.

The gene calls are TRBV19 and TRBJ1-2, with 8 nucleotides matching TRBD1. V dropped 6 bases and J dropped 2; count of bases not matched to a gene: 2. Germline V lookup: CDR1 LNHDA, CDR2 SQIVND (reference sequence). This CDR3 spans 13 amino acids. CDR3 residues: CASRTGANYGYTF. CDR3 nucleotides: TGTGCCAGTAGGACAGGGGCGAACTATGGCTACACCTTC.

The CDR3: CATSRDYEEKLFF. CDR3 nucleotides: TGTGCCACCAGCAGAGATTATGAGGAAAAACTGTTTTTT. This chain uses TRBV15 with TRBJ1-4, with D hard to call. V was clipped by 0 bases and J by 8 bases, with 7 bases between them. Germline CDR1 and CDR2: LNHNV and YYDKDF (reference sequence). CDR3 length: 13 residues.

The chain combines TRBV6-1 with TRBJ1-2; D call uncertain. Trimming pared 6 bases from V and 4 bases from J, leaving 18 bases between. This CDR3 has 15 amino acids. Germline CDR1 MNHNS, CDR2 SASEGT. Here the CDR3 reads CASSLYSPSVYGYTF. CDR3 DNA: TGTGCCAGCAGCCTGTACAGTCCCTCGGTCTATGGCTACACCTTC.

The CDR3 nucleotides read TGTGCCAGCAGCGGAGGACTAGCGTCAGAGACCCAGTACTTC. It translates to CASSGGLASETQYF. This sequence joins TRBV9 and TRBJ2-5; 9 bases match TRBD2. V lost 3 bases to trimming and J lost 4 bases; unmatched junction nucleotides: 4. Per the germline V gene, CDR1 is SGDLS and CDR2 is YYNGEE. The CDR3 contains 14 residues.